The present entry profiles one T cell receptor (beta chain) with its context. The antigen remains unidentified. This entry belongs to a study of T cell responses to AZD1222 COVID-19 vaccine. Using immunoSEQ multiplex PCR, the repertoire was profiled, and TCRdb retains in-frame clones only, with some absent. Among some 150,000 clones listed, less than 95% were seen once. Points from the study as a whole: Baseline seropositivity characterized only a handful of AZD1222 recipients. Nearly half of spike-specific TCRs reportedly target variant regions that are unmutated in the B.1.351 and B.1.1.7 variants. Females outnumbered males among donors, who were mostly white British; clonal diversity was possibly underestimated.

This sample comprised peripheral blood, obtained on day 0 of AZD1222 vaccination. This clonotype originated in an adult in good health.

CDR3 protein: CASSVAGQGSGNTIYF. The CDR3, as DNA: TGTGCCAGCAGCGTAGCCGGACAGGGCTCTGGAAACACCATATATTTT. The J gene is TRBJ1-3, the V gene TRBV9; TRBD1 agrees at 8 bases. The CDR3 runs 16 residues. CDR1 SGDLS and CDR2 YYNGEE come from the germline V gene. The V gene end was trimmed by 0 bases and the J gene end by 0 bases; junction bases not matched to a gene: 2.